Following are 10 T cell receptor beta chains from one sample sequenced in a study of blood T cell repertoires in COVID-19. Generated by immunoSEQ multiplex PCR, the TCRdb table keeps only in-frame clones and is missing some. Of 150,000 to 200,000 clones in the sample, over 75% were seen once. Sequencing was performed on peripheral blood. These receptors were taken from a woman of 80 years or more with acute or convalescent COVID-19.

V and J are TRBV7-9 and TRBJ2-7; 11 bases fit TRBD2. With V trimmed by 1 base and J by 2 bases, 4 bases remained unmatched. CDR1 is SEHNR and CDR2 is FQNEAQ in the germline V gene (reference sequence). The CDR3 has 16 residues. CDR3 region: CASSLGTSGSTYEQYF. CDR3 DNA sequence: TGTGCCAGCAGCTTAGGAACTAGCGGGAGCACCTACGAGCAGTACTTC.

J is TRBJ2-7 and V is TRBV6-5; maybe TRBD1 (5 bases). Germline V gene data show CDR1 as MNHEY and CDR2 as SVGAGI. Trimming stripped 2 bases from V and 2 bases from J, with 10 bases between. The CDR3 extends over 14 amino acids. The CDR3 bases are TGTGCCAGCAGTTACAGGGCAGGGACCTACGAGCAGTACTTC. Amino acid sequence: CASSYRAGTYEQYF.

This chain joins TRBV6-4 and TRBJ1-3; 7 bases line up with TRBD1. The CDR3 is 12 residues long. Germline V gives CDR1 MRHNA, CDR2 SNTAGT. DNA for the CDR3: TGTCAGGGGGGACCGACTGGAAACACCATATATTTT. This gives the protein CQGGPTGNTIYF.

This clone was seen a few times. The chain combines TRBV9 with TRBJ2-7, with 7 bases fitting TRBD1. Looked up from germline, CDR1 is SGDLS and CDR2 is YYNGEE. Unmatched junction bases numbered 4, after V lost 1 base and J lost 3 bases. The CDR3 has 14 amino acids. In DNA, the CDR3 is TGTGCCAGCAGCGTAAGAGACAGGGACTACGAGCAGTACTTC. Encoded protein: CASSVRDRDYEQYF.

The V and J genes are TRBV13 and TRBJ1-2; maybe TRBD1 (6 bases). In germline, CDR1 is PRHDT, CDR2 FYEKMQ (reference sequence). Trimming took 5 bases from V and 5 from J, leaving 9 bases between them. The CDR3 sequence is 12 residues long. The CDR3 bases are TGTGCCAGCAGCAGCGGACAGTATGGCTACACCTTC. Translating it yields CASSSGQYGYTF.

The count of this clone is one. V and J are TRBV7-2 and TRBJ2-3; 7 bases fit TRBD2. The germline V gene has CDR1 SGHTA and CDR2 FQGNSA. The CDR3 spans 16 residues. Trimming cost V 5 bases and J 4 bases; bases outside gene matches: 12. CDR3 in DNA: TGTGCCAGCAGCCCCGTGGGGGGAGGGAGCCCAGATACGCAGTATTTT. Its protein is CASSPVGGGSPDTQYF. The full variable domain, its missing parts supplied by reference TRBV7-2 and TRBJ2-3, is GAGVSQSPSNKVTEKGKDVELRCDPISGHTALYWYRQSLGQGLEFLIYFQGNSAPDKSGLPSDRFSAERTGGSVSTLTIQRTQQEDSAVYLCASSPVGGGSPDTQYFGPGTRLTVL.

This chain's CDR3 is CASSVRAGQPNYGYTF. The CDR3 DNA sequence: TGTGCCAGCAGTGTAAGGGCAGGACAACCTAACTATGGCTACACCTTC. The chain links TRBV2 to TRBJ1-2; TRBD1 is a possible D gene (5 bases). Trimming cost V 4 bases and J 0 bases, with 15 bases left between them. There are 16 residues in the CDR3. Per germline, CDR1 SNHLY and CDR2 FYNNEI.

The rearrangement uses TRBV5-4 and TRBJ2-5; the match to TRBD1 covers 7 bases. CDR3 length equals 14 residues. Germline-derived CDR1 and CDR2 are SGHNT and YYREEE (reference sequence). Trimming at V came to 4 bases and at J to 3 bases, leaving 6 bases not matched to a gene. The CDR3 is CASSTATGEETQYF. The CDR3 DNA follows: TGTGCCAGCAGCACCGCTACAGGGGAAGAGACCCAGTACTTC.

This chain joins TRBV11-2 and TRBJ2-7, with 8 nucleotides matching TRBD1. This CDR3 is 14 amino acids long. After removal of 3 bases from V and 1 base from J, the junction contained 2 bases not matched to a gene. CDR1 SGHAT and CDR2 FQNNGV come from the germline V gene. This CDR3 reads CASSFRTGSYEQYF. CDR3 DNA sequence: TGTGCCAGCAGCTTTAGGACAGGGTCCTACGAGCAGTACTTC.

This chain links TRBV11-2 with TRBJ2-3; TRBD2 agrees at 7 bases. Germline loops: CDR1 SGHAT, CDR2 FQNNGV. This CDR3 contains 17 residues. J lost 6 bases, V lost 2 bases, and 14 bases had no gene match. The CDR3 here is CASSLWGSGKPSDTQYF. CDR3 coding DNA: TGTGCCAGCAGCTTATGGGGCAGCGGGAAACCATCGGATACGCAGTATTTT.